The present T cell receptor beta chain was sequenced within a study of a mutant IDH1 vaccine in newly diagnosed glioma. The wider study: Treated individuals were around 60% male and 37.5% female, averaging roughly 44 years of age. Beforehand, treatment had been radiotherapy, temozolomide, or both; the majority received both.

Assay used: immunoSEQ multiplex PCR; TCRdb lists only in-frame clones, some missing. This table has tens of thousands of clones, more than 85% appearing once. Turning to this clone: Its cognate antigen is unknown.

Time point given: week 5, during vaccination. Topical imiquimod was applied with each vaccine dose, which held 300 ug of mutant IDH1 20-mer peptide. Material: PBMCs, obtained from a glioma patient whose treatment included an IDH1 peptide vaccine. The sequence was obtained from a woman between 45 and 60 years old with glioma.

The CDR3 sequence is CASSSQGGFYGYTF. The CDR3 nucleotides are TGTGCCAGCAGTTCCCAAGGAGGGTTCTATGGCTACACCTTC. The V and J genes are TRBV27 and TRBJ1-2, with no clear D. The CDR3 length is 14 residues. Germline V gene data show CDR1 as MNHEY and CDR2 as SMNVEV (reference sequence). Trimming left V 4 bases short and J 4 bases short, with 13 bases between.